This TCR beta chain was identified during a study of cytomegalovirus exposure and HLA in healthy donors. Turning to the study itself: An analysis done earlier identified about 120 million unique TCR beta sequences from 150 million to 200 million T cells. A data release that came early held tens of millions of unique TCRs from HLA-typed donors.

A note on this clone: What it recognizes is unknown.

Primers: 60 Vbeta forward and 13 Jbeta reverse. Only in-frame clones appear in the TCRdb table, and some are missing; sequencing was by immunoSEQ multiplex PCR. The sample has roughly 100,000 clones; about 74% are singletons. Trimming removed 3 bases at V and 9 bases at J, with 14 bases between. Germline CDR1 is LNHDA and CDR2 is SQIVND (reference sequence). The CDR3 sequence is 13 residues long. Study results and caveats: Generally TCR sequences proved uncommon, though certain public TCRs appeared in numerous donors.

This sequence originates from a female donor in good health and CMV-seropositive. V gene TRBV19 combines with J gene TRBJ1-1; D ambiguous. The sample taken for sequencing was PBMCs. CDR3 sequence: CASSIQEVPQAFF. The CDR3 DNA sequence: TGTGCCAGTAGTATCCAGGAGGTTCCCCAAGCTTTCTTT.